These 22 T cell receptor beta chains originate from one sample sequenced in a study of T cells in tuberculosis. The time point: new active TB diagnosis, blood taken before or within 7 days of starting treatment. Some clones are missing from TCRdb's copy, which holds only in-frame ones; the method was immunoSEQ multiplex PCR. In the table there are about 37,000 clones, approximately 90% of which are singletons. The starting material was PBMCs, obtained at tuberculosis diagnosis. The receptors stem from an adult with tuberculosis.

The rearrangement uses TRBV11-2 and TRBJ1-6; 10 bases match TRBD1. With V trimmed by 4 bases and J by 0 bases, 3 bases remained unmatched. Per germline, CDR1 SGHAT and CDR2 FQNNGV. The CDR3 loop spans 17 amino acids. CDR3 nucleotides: TGTGCCAGCAGCTCCTGGACAGGGGGCTCCTATAATTCACCCCTCCACTTT. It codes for CASSSWTGGSYNSPLHF.

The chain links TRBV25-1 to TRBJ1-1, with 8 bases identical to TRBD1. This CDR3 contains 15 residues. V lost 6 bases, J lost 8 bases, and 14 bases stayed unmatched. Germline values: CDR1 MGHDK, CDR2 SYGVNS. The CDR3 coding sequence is TGTGCCAGCAGCGCGGAGGAGGACAGGGCTTGGGAAGCTTTCTTT. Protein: CASSAEEDRAWEAFF.

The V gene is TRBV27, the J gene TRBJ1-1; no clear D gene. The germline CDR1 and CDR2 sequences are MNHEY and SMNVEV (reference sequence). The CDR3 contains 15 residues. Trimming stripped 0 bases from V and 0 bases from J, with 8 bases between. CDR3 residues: CASSLSYSLNTEAFF. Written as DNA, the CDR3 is TGTGCCAGCAGTTTATCTTATAGTTTGAACACTGAAGCTTTCTTT.

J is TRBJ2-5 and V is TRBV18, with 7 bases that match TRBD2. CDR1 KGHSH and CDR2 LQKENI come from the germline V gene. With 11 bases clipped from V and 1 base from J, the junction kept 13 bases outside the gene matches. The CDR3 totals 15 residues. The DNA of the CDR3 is TGTGCCGGCCGGATAGGCGCGGGGGTCCAAGAGACCCAGTACTTC. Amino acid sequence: CAGRIGAGVQETQYF.

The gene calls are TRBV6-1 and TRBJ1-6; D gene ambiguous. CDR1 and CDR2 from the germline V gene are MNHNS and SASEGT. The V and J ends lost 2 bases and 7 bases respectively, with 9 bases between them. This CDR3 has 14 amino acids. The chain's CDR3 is CASSEFDGNSPLHF. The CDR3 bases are TGTGCCAGCAGTGAATTCGACGGGAATTCACCCCTCCACTTT.

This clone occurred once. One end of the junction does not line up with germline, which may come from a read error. This CDR3 reads CATSRDRRDRGSNSNQPQHF. CDR3 nucleotides: TGTGCCACCAGCCGAGACCGCCGGGACAGGGGGTCTAATAGCAATCAGCCCCAGCATTTT. This rearrangement joins TRBV15 to TRBJ1-5; the match to TRBD1 covers 11 bases. The CDR3 totals 20 residues. Germline assignment: CDR1 LNHNV and CDR2 YYDKDF (reference sequence).

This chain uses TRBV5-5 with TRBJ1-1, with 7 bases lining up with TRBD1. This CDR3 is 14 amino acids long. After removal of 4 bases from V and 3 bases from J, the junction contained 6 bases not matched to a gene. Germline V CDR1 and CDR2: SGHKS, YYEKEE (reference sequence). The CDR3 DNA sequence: TGTGCCAGCAGCCCCAGGGGGGCGTACACTGAAGCTTTCTTT. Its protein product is CASSPRGAYTEAFF.

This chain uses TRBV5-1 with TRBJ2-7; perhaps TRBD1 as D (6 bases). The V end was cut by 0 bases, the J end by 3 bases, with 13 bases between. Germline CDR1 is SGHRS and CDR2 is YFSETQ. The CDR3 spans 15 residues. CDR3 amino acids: CASSLDIQGHYEQYV. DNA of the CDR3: TGCGCCAGCAGCTTGGATATCCAGGGACACTACGAGCAGTACGTC.

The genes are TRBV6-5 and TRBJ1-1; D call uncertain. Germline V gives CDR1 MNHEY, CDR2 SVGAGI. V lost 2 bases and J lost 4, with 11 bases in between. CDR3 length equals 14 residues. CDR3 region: CASSYSGGGTEAFF. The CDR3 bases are TGTGCCAGCAGTTACAGCGGAGGTGGCACTGAAGCTTTCTTT.

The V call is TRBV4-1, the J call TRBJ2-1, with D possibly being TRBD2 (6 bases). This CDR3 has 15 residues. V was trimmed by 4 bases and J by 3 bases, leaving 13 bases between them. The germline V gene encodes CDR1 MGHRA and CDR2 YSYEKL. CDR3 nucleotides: TGCGCCAGCAGCCCTGACGGGAGAGGCTACAATGAGCAGTTCTTC. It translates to CASSPDGRGYNEQFF.

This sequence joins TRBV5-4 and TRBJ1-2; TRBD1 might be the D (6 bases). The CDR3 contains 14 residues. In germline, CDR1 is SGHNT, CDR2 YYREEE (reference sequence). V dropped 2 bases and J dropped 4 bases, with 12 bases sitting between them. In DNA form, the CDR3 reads TGTGCCAGCAGCTTCGGGGGGCGCGGCTATGGCTACACCTTC. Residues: CASSFGGRGYGYTF. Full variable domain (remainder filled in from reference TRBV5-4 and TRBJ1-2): ETGVTQSPTHLIKTRGQQVTLRCSSQSGHNTVSWYQQALGQGPQFIFQYYREEENGRGNFPPRFSGLQFPNYSSELNVNALELDDSALYLCASSFGGRGYGYTFGSGTRLTVV.

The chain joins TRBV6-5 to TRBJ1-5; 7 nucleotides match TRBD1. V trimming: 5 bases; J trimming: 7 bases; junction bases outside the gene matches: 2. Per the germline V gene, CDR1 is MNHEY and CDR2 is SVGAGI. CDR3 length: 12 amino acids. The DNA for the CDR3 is TGTGCCAGCAGTCAGGGGGAGCAGCCCCAGCATTTT. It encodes CASSQGEQPQHF.

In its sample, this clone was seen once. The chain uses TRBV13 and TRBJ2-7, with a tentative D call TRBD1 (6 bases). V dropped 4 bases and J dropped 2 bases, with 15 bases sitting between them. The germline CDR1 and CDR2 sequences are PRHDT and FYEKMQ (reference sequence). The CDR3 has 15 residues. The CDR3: CASSSLRTDPYEQYF. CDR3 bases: TGTGCCAGCAGCTCCTTAAGGACAGACCCCTACGAGCAGTACTTC. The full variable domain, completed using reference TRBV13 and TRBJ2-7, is AAGVIQSPRHLIKEKRETATLKCYPIPRHDTVYWYQQGPGQDPQFLISFYEKMQSDKGSIPDRFSAQQFSDYHSELNMSSLELGDSALYFCASSSLRTDPYEQYFGPGTRLTVT.

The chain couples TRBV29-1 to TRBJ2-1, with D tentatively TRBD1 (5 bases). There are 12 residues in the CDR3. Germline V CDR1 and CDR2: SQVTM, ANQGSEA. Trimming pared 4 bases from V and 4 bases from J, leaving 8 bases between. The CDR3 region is CSVGRQYNEQFF. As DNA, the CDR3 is TGCAGCGTTGGCAGACAGTACAATGAGCAGTTCTTC.

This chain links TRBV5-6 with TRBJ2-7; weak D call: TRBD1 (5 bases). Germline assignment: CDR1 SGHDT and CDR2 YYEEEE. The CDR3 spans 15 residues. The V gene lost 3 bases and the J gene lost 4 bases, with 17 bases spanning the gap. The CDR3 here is CASSWGSDSSYEQYV. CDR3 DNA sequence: TGTGCCAGCAGCTGGGGCTCGGATTCTTCATACGAGCAGTACGTC.

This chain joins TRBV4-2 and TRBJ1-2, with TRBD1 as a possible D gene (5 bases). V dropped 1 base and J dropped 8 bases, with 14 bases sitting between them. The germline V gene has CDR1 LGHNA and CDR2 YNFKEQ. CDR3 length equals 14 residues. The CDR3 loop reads CASSQVGAGEGYTF. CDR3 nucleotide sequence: TGTGCCAGCAGCCAAGTAGGCGCGGGGGAAGGCTACACCTTC.

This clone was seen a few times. CDR3 region: CASSRQGVEGYTF. The CDR3 DNA is TGTGCCAGCAGCCGACAGGGGGTGGAGGGCTACACCTTC. The chain carries TRBV6-5 and TRBJ1-2; 9 nucleotides match TRBD1. CDR1 is MNHEY and CDR2 is SVGAGI in the germline V gene. V was clipped by 6 bases and J by 8 bases; unmatched bases: 7. CDR3 length equals 13 residues.

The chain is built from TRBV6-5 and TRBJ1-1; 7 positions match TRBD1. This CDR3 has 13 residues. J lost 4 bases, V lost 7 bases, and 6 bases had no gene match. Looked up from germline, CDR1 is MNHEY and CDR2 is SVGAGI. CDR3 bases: TGTGCCAGCAACAAACAGGGGAGCACTGAAGCTTTCTTT. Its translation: CASNKQGSTEAFF.

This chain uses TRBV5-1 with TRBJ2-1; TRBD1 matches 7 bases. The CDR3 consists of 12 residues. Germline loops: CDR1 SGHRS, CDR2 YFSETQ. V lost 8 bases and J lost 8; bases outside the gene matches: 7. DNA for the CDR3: TGCGCCAGTAGACAGGGTCCCTATGAGCAGTTCTTC. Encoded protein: CASRQGPYEQFF.

The CDR3 coding sequence is TGCGCCAGCAGTGACGTAGTAGGGGGACCCACAGATACGCAGTATTTT. It encodes CASSDVVGGPTDTQYF. The gene calls are TRBV10-2 and TRBJ2-3; D perhaps matches TRBD1 (6 bases). The V end lost 3 bases, the J end lost 2 bases, and 15 bases lay between the germline ends. Germline CDR1 is WSHSY and CDR2 is SAAADI. CDR3 length: 16 amino acids.

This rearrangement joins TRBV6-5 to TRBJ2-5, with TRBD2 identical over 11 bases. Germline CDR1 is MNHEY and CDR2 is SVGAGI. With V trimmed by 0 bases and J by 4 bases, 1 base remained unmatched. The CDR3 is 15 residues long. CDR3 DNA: TGTGCCAGCAGTTACTCCCTAGCGGGGGGAGAGACCCAGTACTTC. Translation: CASSYSLAGGETQYF.

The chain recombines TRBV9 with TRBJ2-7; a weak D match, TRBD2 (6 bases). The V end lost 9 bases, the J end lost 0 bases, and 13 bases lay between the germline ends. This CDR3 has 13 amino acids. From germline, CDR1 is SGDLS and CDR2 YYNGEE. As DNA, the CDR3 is TGTGCCACCCGGGGGTCCTTCTCCTACGAGCAGTACTTC. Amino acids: CATRGSFSYEQYF. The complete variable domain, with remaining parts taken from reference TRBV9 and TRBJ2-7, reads DSGVTQTPKHLITATGQRVTLRCSPRSGDLSVYWYQQSLDQGLQFLIQYYNGEERAKGNILERFSAQQFPDLHSELNLSSLELGDSALYFCATRGSFSYEQYFGPGTRLTVT.